These T cell receptor beta chains were read from a single sample in a study of cytotoxic CD8 clonotypes in ibrutinib-treated CLL. The protocol was immunoSEQ multiplex PCR, while the TCRdb copy is restricted to in-frame clones and leaves out a portion. The sample has some 350,000 clones; under 70% are singletons. The source was PBMCs, collected after 36 months of ibrutinib treatment. These receptors were taken from a human donor with chronic lymphocytic leukemia. Both conserved end residues are trimmed from each CDR3. The order of the fields is J gene, V gene, CDR3 protein.

j_gene: TRBJ2-5
v_gene: TRBV7-2
CDR3aa: ASSFDSQETQY

j_gene: TRBJ2-4
v_gene: TRBV27
CDR3aa: ASSYISGAKNIQY

j_gene: TRBJ2-7
v_gene: TRBV29-1
CDR3aa: SVYMGVNEQY

j_gene: TRBJ1-6
v_gene: TRBV7-6
CDR3aa: ASSLGTGDNSPLH

j_gene: TRBJ1-4
v_gene: TRBV2
CDR3aa: ASNLKSFNEKLF

j_gene: TRBJ1-5
v_gene: TRBV6-1
CDR3aa: ASSDGGQPQH

j_gene: TRBJ2-1
v_gene: TRBV4-3
CDR3aa: ASSQDGEGGENEQF

j_gene: TRBJ1-2
v_gene: TRBV27
CDR3aa: ASSPVSGNYGYT

j_gene: -
v_gene: TRBV11-3
CDR3aa: ASSSGGAGQETQY

j_gene: TRBJ2-6
v_gene: TRBV7-6
CDR3aa: ASSLDRSGANVLT

j_gene: TRBJ1-1
v_gene: TRBV4-1
CDR3aa: ASSQLPQRTAEAF

j_gene: TRBJ2-1
v_gene: TRBV2
CDR3aa: ASRSWLRGQF

j_gene: TRBJ2-5
v_gene: TRBV7-3
CDR3aa: ASSGLAETVGTQY

j_gene: TRBJ2-7
v_gene: TRBV28
CDR3aa: ASSKPPAEAYEQY

j_gene: TRBJ2-7
v_gene: TRBV7-9
CDR3aa: ASSLGHTGTYEQY

j_gene: TRBJ1-2
v_gene: TRBV5-4
CDR3aa: ASSLGGNRVGGYT

j_gene: TRBJ1-5
v_gene: TRBV27
CDR3aa: ASSSTSRYSNQPQH

j_gene: TRBJ1-1
v_gene: TRBV7-9
CDR3aa: ASSPWGGHTEAF

j_gene: TRBJ1-2
v_gene: TRBV29-1
CDR3aa: SVDRPGRSSFYGPSA

j_gene: TRBJ2-6
v_gene: TRBV29-1
CDR3aa: SVGESGANVLT

j_gene: TRBJ1-1
v_gene: TRBV29-1
CDR3aa: SVGWDSDTEAF

j_gene: TRBJ2-3
v_gene: TRBV5-6
CDR3aa: ASSFGLGTDTQY

j_gene: TRBJ2-5
v_gene: TRBV7-8
CDR3aa: ASSQGLAGETQY

j_gene: TRBJ2-1
v_gene: TRBV28
CDR3aa: ASSEQGGDRNEQF

j_gene: TRBJ2-5
v_gene: TRBV7-2
CDR3aa: ASSLDPETQY

j_gene: TRBJ2-1
v_gene: TRBV6-1
CDR3aa: ASSVRTSGGAPYNEQF

j_gene: TRBJ2-2
v_gene: TRBV19
CDR3aa: ASSIDLIGLETGELF

j_gene: TRBJ2-7
v_gene: TRBV7-6
CDR3aa: ASSLVGLAVNEQY

j_gene: TRBJ2-7
v_gene: TRBV19
CDR3aa: ASSLGTVSEQY

j_gene: TRBJ2-1
v_gene: TRBV25-1
CDR3aa: ASQMDLGSYNEQF

j_gene: TRBJ2-2
v_gene: TRBV7-3
CDR3aa: ASSLTPGTGLNGELF

j_gene: TRBJ2-7
v_gene: TRBV5-4
CDR3aa: ASSFTGAYEQY

j_gene: TRBJ2-3
v_gene: TRBV13
CDR3aa: ASSATTGSTDTQY

j_gene: TRBJ1-3
v_gene: TRBV25-1
CDR3aa: ASRDSGGAGGNTIY

j_gene: TRBJ1-2
v_gene: TRBV18
CDR3aa: AKTTSCMTANYGYT

j_gene: TRBJ2-3
v_gene: TRBV7-2
CDR3aa: ASSLVSGGRDTQY

j_gene: TRBJ2-7
v_gene: TRBV5-5
CDR3aa: ASSPSGSSGEQY

j_gene: TRBJ2-5
v_gene: TRBV7-9
CDR3aa: ASSLRGQTETQY

j_gene: TRBJ2-7
v_gene: TRBV6-1
CDR3aa: ASSEAGTGTYEQY

j_gene: TRBJ2-7
v_gene: TRBV2
CDR3aa: ASSPQGLLPYEQY

j_gene: TRBJ1-2
v_gene: TRBV2
CDR3aa: ASTRAGVNHGYT

j_gene: TRBJ2-2
v_gene: TRBV28
CDR3aa: ASSLDGPNTGELF

j_gene: TRBJ1-1
v_gene: TRBV25-1
CDR3aa: ASSQGLEAF

j_gene: TRBJ2-5
v_gene: TRBV18
CDR3aa: ASSPPGQGGLYQETQY

j_gene: TRBJ2-7
v_gene: TRBV27
CDR3aa: ASSLQQGYEQY

j_gene: TRBJ1-4
v_gene: TRBV28
CDR3aa: ASSTSYEKLF

j_gene: TRBJ1-1
v_gene: TRBV5-4
CDR3aa: ASSRHGWGEEAF

j_gene: TRBJ2-7
v_gene: TRBV11-2
CDR3aa: ASSRRPGTPVEQY

j_gene: TRBJ2-6
v_gene: TRBV4-1
CDR3aa: ASSPPGGSGANVLT

j_gene: TRBJ1-1
v_gene: TRBV10-3
CDR3aa: AISDSSNTEAF

j_gene: TRBJ2-1
v_gene: TRBV9
CDR3aa: ASSLSGTYNEQF

j_gene: TRBJ1-2
v_gene: TRBV6-1
CDR3aa: ASSAGTGLYGYT

j_gene: TRBJ2-7
v_gene: TRBV18
CDR3aa: ASSPPRQLEALQY